These T cell receptor beta chains were read from a single sample in a study of cytomegalovirus exposure and HLA in healthy donors. The data were produced by immunoSEQ multiplex PCR, yet TCRdb's version contains in-frame clones alone and is incomplete. The sample holds approximately 110,000 clones; around 81% are singletons and the top ten take roughly 2%. Sequencing was done on a sample of PBMCs. The receptors shown here come from a woman younger than 45 in good health and CMV-seronegative. CDR3s include the opening cysteine and the closing phenylalanine or tryptophan. A D gene is named only where the DNA matches it firmly. Part of the rows lack a size; the others show once, few, many or a class for expanded clones.

clone_size,d_call,j_call,v_call,cdr3_nt,cdr3_aa
few,TRBD1,TRBJ2-7,TRBV25-1,TGTGCCAGCAGTGCCCGACAGGGACCCTACGAGCAGTACTTC,CASSARQGPYEQYF
-,TRBD2,TRBJ2-5,TRBV7-9,TGTGCCAGCAGCTCCGGTAAAACTAGCGGGATAGGAGAGACCCAGTACTTC,CASSSGKTSGIGETQYF
-,TRBD1,TRBJ2-1,TRBV2,TGTGCCACTAGGGGACAGACCTACAATGAGCAGTTCTTC,CATRGQTYNEQFF
-,-,TRBJ2-2,TRBV10-3,TGTGCCATCAGACCCGGGACATCCGACACCGGGGAGCTGTTTTTT,CAIRPGTSDTGELFF
-,TRBD1,TRBJ1-4,TRBV18,TGTGCCAGCTCACCCCAGTCAGGGGGAAGGACTAATGAAAAACTGTTTTTT,CASSPQSGGRTNEKLFF
-,TRBD1,TRBJ1-2,TRBV4-1,TGCGCCAGCAGTGGGGGACAGCCCTATGGCTACACCTTC,CASSGGQPYGYTF
-,-,TRBJ2-5,TRBV5-4,TGTGCCAGCAGCTACGACAGGGAGACCCAGTACTTC,CASSYDRETQYF
few,-,TRBJ1-5,TRBV27,TGTGCCAGCAGTTTAAGGGGTTGGAATCAGCCCCAGCATTTT,CASSLRGWNQPQHF
-,-,TRBJ1-4,TRBV2,TGTGCCAGCAGCGGGGGTTTAGGAGAAAAACTGTTTTTT,CASSGGLGEKLFF
-,TRBD2,TRBJ2-1,TRBV19,TGTGCCAGTAGTACCGGGACTAGCGGGGACAATGAGCAGTTCTTC,CASSTGTSGDNEQFF
few,-,TRBJ1-4,TRBV28,TGTGCCAGCAGTTCGCTCGTAACCCCGGCCGTGGGGGGAGGTGAAAAACTGTTTTTT,CASSSLVTPAVGGGEKLFF
-,TRBD2,TRBJ2-1,TRBV19,TGTGCCAGTAGAACCCAGGGACTAGGCACATACAATGAGCAGTTCTTC,CASRTQGLGTYNEQFF
few,-,TRBJ1-6,TRBV5-1,TGCGCCAGCAGCTTGGGTACCAGCTCCTATAATTCACCCCTCCACTTT,CASSLGTSSYNSPLHF
-,-,TRBJ2-2,TRBV28,TGTGCCACCCTTCGGACGGACTACGGGGAGCTGTTTTTT,CATLRTDYGELFF